The 28 T cell receptor beta chains given below trace back to one sample, sequenced in a study of cytomegalovirus exposure and HLA in healthy donors. The PCR used 60 Vbeta and 13 Jbeta primers. Assay used: immunoSEQ multiplex PCR; TCRdb lists only in-frame clones, some missing. The sample has over 150,000 clones; around 84% are singletons. The sample comprised PBMCs. All receptors derive from a girl aged 2 to 10 in good health and CMV-seropositive.

The genes are TRBV10-1 and TRBJ2-1, with 12 bases that match TRBD1. Germline CDR1 and CDR2: WNHNN and SYGVQD (reference sequence). CDR3 length equals 16 residues. V was clipped by 8 bases and J by 8 bases; unmatched bases: 13. CDR3 protein: CASQEARDRGRDEQFF. The DNA for the CDR3 is TGCGCCAGCCAAGAGGCGCGGGACAGGGGGCGCGATGAGCAGTTCTTC.

The V and J genes are TRBV5-4 and TRBJ2-5, with a tentative D call TRBD1 (6 bases). The germline V gene has CDR1 SGHNT and CDR2 YYREEE (reference sequence). Trimming removed 3 bases at V and 5 bases at J, with 17 bases between. The CDR3 extends over 15 amino acids. The CDR3 is CASSSTRGSRETQYF. The DNA for the CDR3 is TGTGCCAGCAGCTCAACGAGGGGGAGCCGGGAGACCCAGTACTTC. Looking up the rest from reference TRBV5-4 and TRBJ2-5 gives the full variable domain: ETGVTQSPTHLIKTRGQQVTLRCSSQSGHNTVSWYQQALGQGPQFIFQYYREEENGRGNFPPRFSGLQFPNYSSELNVNALELDDSALYLCASSSTRGSRETQYFGPGTRLLVL.

In its sample, this clone was seen a few times. The chain employs TRBV6-1 and TRBJ1-5; D is unclear. V lost 7 bases to trimming and J lost 2 bases, with 9 bases between them. The CDR3 is 13 residues long. Germline lookup yields CDR1 MNHNS and CDR2 SASEGT. The DNA for the CDR3 is TGTGCCAGCAAATTCGCGGGCAATCAGCCCCAGCATTTT. Translated, it gives CASKFAGNQPQHF.

The rearrangement joins TRBV29-1 to TRBJ2-3; 7 nucleotides agree with TRBD2. Germline lookup yields CDR1 SQVTM and CDR2 ANQGSEA. V lost 7 bases, J lost 2 bases, and 6 bases stayed unmatched. CDR3 size: 13 residues. Here the CDR3 reads CSGGTILTDTQYF. In DNA form, the CDR3 reads TGCAGCGGTGGGACTATTCTCACAGATACGCAGTATTTT.

The V and J genes are TRBV27 and TRBJ1-2, with D possibly being TRBD1 (5 bases). Trimming took 0 bases from V and 4 from J, leaving 15 bases between them. The germline V gene encodes CDR1 MNHEY and CDR2 SMNVEV (reference sequence). The CDR3 loop spans 16 amino acids. This CDR3 is CASSLSGGELIYGYTF. CDR3 coding DNA: TGTGCCAGCAGTTTATCGGGAGGGGAACTAATCTATGGCTACACCTTC.

A few counts support this clone. The chain joins TRBV10-3 to TRBJ2-7; 10 nucleotides agree with TRBD2. CDR1 and CDR2 (germline): ENHRY, SYGVKD. Unmatched junction bases numbered 2, after V lost 5 bases and J lost 4 bases. The CDR3 is 13 residues long. CDR3 coding DNA: TGTGCCATCAGTCTAGCGGGGGTTTACGAGCAGTACTTC. Encoded protein: CAISLAGVYEQYF.

The gene calls are TRBV1 and TRBJ2-7; no check of the table's D call, TRBD2, against the DNA was made. TRBV1 is listed as a pseudogene. CDR3 size: 19 residues. The chain's CDR3 is CTSSPRGLAGVGVSYEQYF. For the CDR3, the DNA is TGCACCAGCAGCCCCCGGGGGCTAGCGGGAGTAGGAGTCTCCTACGAGCAGTACTTC.

This chain uses TRBV11-3 with TRBJ2-7, with TRBD1 identical over 7 bases. J was trimmed by 1 base and V by 4 bases; bases with no gene match: 7. CDR1 is SGHNT and CDR2 is YENEEA in the germline V gene. This CDR3 is built from 15 residues. The CDR3 coding sequence is TGTGCCAGCAGCTATGAAGGGGGCCCGTCCTACGAGCAGTACTTC. Residues: CASSYEGGPSYEQYF.

The chain uses TRBV7-2 and TRBJ1-2; 10 bases map to TRBD1. Unmatched junction bases numbered 5, after V lost 1 base and J lost 3 bases. CDR3 size: 16 residues. The germline gives CDR1 SGHTA, CDR2 FQGNSA. The CDR3 nucleotides read TGTGCCAGCAGCTTAGTTGGGACAGGGGTTGACTATGGCTACACCTTC. The encoded protein is CASSLVGTGVDYGYTF.

This chain uses TRBV18 with TRBJ1-2; the D gene is possibly TRBD1 (5 bases). Germline V gene lookup returns CDR1 KGHSH and CDR2 LQKENI. V was shortened by 3 bases and J by 4 bases, with 12 bases between the two germline ends. CDR3 length equals 14 residues. The CDR3 DNA follows: TGTGCCAGCTCACCCCGGGCGGGGGTCTATGGCTACACCTTC. Translating it yields CASSPRAGVYGYTF.

V gene TRBV5-1 combines with J gene TRBJ2-1, with 10 bases matching TRBD2. After removal of 2 bases from V and 8 bases from J, the junction contained 4 bases not matched to a gene. Germline V CDR1 and CDR2: SGHRS, YFSETQ. The CDR3 sequence is 14 residues long. In DNA, the CDR3 is TGCGCCAGCAGCTTAAGCGGGGGGGGTCATGAGCAGTTCTTC. This encodes CASSLSGGGHEQFF.

The chain couples TRBV30 to TRBJ2-2; D perhaps matches TRBD1 (6 bases). Looked up from germline, CDR1 is GTSNPN and CDR2 is SVGIG (reference sequence). The CDR3 runs 15 residues. The V and J ends lost 2 bases and 2 bases respectively, with 12 bases between them. The CDR3 loop reads CAWSPGQTNTGELFF. The CDR3 bases are TGTGCCTGGAGTCCCGGACAGACCAACACCGGGGAGCTGTTTTTT.

V gene TRBV18 combines with J gene TRBJ1-2, with 8 positions matching TRBD1. V was pared by 8 bases and J by 3 bases, with 5 bases of the junction left unmatched. Germline CDR1 is KGHSH and CDR2 is LQKENI. CDR3 size: 13 residues. This chain's CDR3 is CASTQGADYGYTF. CDR3 coding DNA: TGTGCCAGCACTCAGGGGGCGGACTATGGCTACACCTTC.

The J gene is TRBJ2-5, the V gene TRBV27, with D unresolved. This CDR3 contains 13 residues. V was cut by 3 bases and J by 1 base, with 6 bases left in between. The germline V gene encodes CDR1 MNHEY and CDR2 SMNVEV (reference sequence). The CDR3 loop reads CASSFSGQETQYF. The CDR3 DNA is TGTGCCAGCAGTTTTTCGGGCCAAGAGACCCAGTACTTC.

The genes are TRBV5-1 and TRBJ1-6; D is uncertain. This CDR3 contains 17 residues. Germline V gene lookup returns CDR1 SGHRS and CDR2 YFSETQ. The ends were cut back, 0 bases at V and 0 bases at J, with 10 bases in the middle. The CDR3 DNA reads as TGCGCCAGCAGCTTGGTGGAGGGCAGCTCCTATAATTCACCCCTCCACTTT. It codes for CASSLVEGSSYNSPLHF.

The chain uses TRBV10-3 and TRBJ2-7; no reliable D call. This CDR3 region has 13 residues. V lost 3 bases, J lost 2 bases, and 8 bases lay in between. Germline V CDR1 and CDR2: ENHRY, SYGVKD. CDR3 residues: CAISESRTYEQYF. In DNA form, the CDR3 reads TGTGCCATCAGTGAATCGCGAACCTACGAGCAGTACTTC.

The chain couples TRBV4-1 to TRBJ2-7, with TRBD2 identical over 7 bases. CDR3 length: 17 residues. The germline gives CDR1 MGHRA, CDR2 YSYEKL. Losses at the gene ends were 1 base for V and 4 bases for J; bases not matched to a gene: 13. The CDR3 loop is CASSQGTGPSGGYEQYF. CDR3 bases: TGCGCCAGCAGCCAAGGGACGGGTCCCTCGGGAGGATACGAGCAGTACTTC.

This clone was counted between two and nine times. The J gene is TRBJ1-4, the V gene TRBV5-6; D is unresolved. The CDR3 runs to 14 residues. The germline V gene has CDR1 SGHDT and CDR2 YYEEEE. V was trimmed by 4 bases and J by 5 bases, leaving 12 bases between them. CDR3 DNA: TGTGCCAGCAGCCCGTCCGGAGGCAATGAAAAACTGTTTTTT. Residues: CASSPSGGNEKLFF.

The chain couples TRBV11-2 to TRBJ2-1; 11 bases align to TRBD2. This CDR3 contains 15 residues. V lost 1 base, J lost 8 bases, and 4 bases stayed unmatched. Germline lookup yields CDR1 SGHAT and CDR2 FQNNGV. CDR3 DNA sequence: TGTGCCAGCAGCTTAGGGCTAGCGGGGGGAGATGAGCAGTTCTTC. Translation gives CASSLGLAGGDEQFF. Looking up the rest from reference TRBV11-2 and TRBJ2-1 gives the full variable domain: EAGVAQSPRYKIIEKRQSVAFWCNPISGHATLYWYQQILGQGPKLLIQFQNNGVVDDSQLPKDRFSAERLKGVDSTLKIQPAKLEDSAVYLCASSLGLAGGDEQFFGPGTRLTVL.

The chain combines TRBV27 with TRBJ1-2; unclear D gene. Germline-derived CDR1 and CDR2 are MNHEY and SMNVEV (reference sequence). Trimming removed 3 bases at V and 4 bases at J, with 12 bases between. The CDR3 runs to 14 residues. CDR3 sequence: CASSFREASYGYTF. The CDR3 nucleotides read TGTGCCAGCAGTTTCCGGGAGGCTTCCTATGGCTACACCTTC.

V gene TRBV11-3 combines with J gene TRBJ2-6, with no clear D. This CDR3 is built from 13 residues. Germline-derived CDR1 and CDR2 are SGHNT and YENEEA. Trimming stripped 11 bases from V and 0 bases from J, with 8 bases between. CDR3 loop: CASSGSGANVLTF. The DNA for the CDR3 is TGTGCCTCATCGGGCTCTGGGGCCAACGTCCTGACTTTC.

CDR3 sequence (DNA): TGCGCCAGCAGCTTGCGGACAGGGGCTGGAAACACCATATATTTT. It translates to CASSLRTGAGNTIYF. The chain uses TRBV5-1 and TRBJ1-3, with 9 positions matching TRBD1. CDR1 and CDR2 (germline): SGHRS, YFSETQ. Trimming at V came to 1 base and at J to 2 bases, leaving 1 base not matched to a gene. The CDR3 contains 15 residues. Filled out from reference TRBV5-1 and TRBJ1-3, the complete variable domain reads KAGVTQTPRYLIKTRGQQVTLSCSPISGHRSVSWYQQTPGQGLQFLFEYFSETQRNKGNFPGRFSGRQFSNSRSEMNVSTLELGDSALYLCASSLRTGAGNTIYFGEGSWLTVV.

This sequence joins TRBV5-1 and TRBJ1-1; 9 bases map to TRBD1. V trimming: 5 bases; J trimming: 1 base; junction bases outside the gene matches: 6. Looked up from germline, CDR1 is SGHRS and CDR2 is YFSETQ. The CDR3 has 15 amino acids. The CDR3 DNA sequence: TGCGCCAGCAGTTCGACAGGGGGGAAGAACACTGAAGCTTTCTTT. Translating gives CASSSTGGKNTEAFF.

The rearrangement joins TRBV11-3 to TRBJ2-1; D might be TRBD2 (5 bases). This CDR3 contains 13 residues. Germline V gene sequence: CDR1 SGHNT, CDR2 YENEEA. Trimming removed 8 bases from V and 8 bases from J, with 16 bases in between. For the CDR3, the DNA is TGTGCCAGCTGCACGACACACGGGGATGAGCAGTTCTTC. Protein product: CASCTTHGDEQFF.

The chain uses TRBV11-3 and TRBJ1-5, with no clear D. Germline lookup yields CDR1 SGHNT and CDR2 YENEEA. The CDR3 is 13 residues long. Deletions cut 5 bases from V and 2 bases from J, with 7 bases between. The CDR3 loop is CASSVRGNQPQHF. The CDR3 DNA follows: TGTGCCAGCAGCGTGAGGGGCAATCAGCCCCAGCATTTT.

The CDR3 loop is CASNGQNYGYTF. The CDR3, as DNA: TGTGCCAGCAATGGGCAAAACTATGGCTACACCTTC. This rearrangement joins TRBV5-6 to TRBJ1-2; the D is unclear. The CDR3 contains 12 residues. CDR1 SGHDT and CDR2 YYEEEE come from the germline V gene. V lost 6 bases and J lost 2, with 8 bases in between.

This chain connects TRBV29-1 to TRBJ1-2; D ambiguous. V lost 2 bases and J 2 bases, leaving 3 bases between the germline ends. CDR3 length: 11 amino acids. Germline V lookup: CDR1 SQVTM, CDR2 ANQGSEA. This CDR3 reads CSVERNYGYTF. As DNA, the CDR3 is TGCAGCGTTGAACGGAACTATGGCTACACCTTC.

This clone was detected a few times. The chain has TRBV29-1 and TRBJ1-5; D is perhaps TRBD1 (6 bases). Germline CDR1 and CDR2: SQVTM and ANQGSEA. This CDR3 has 14 amino acids. V shed 5 bases and J shed 5 bases, with 16 bases lying between them. The chain's CDR3 is CSVRTGTQDQPQHF. As DNA, the CDR3 is TGCAGCGTTCGAACCGGGACACAGGATCAGCCCCAGCATTTT.